This T cell receptor beta chain comes out of a study of beta chain features in type 1 diabetes (dated by TCRdb to the late 2010s). Looking at the study overall: Patients and healthy donors did not differ in mean age, gender distribution, total cell number or subset yield. A total of roughly 100 million sorted cells were examined across all samples, and the number of cells per subset was strongly correlated with RNA yield. In the study, recently diagnosed type 1 diabetes patients and matched healthy donors were compared on the TCRB repertoires of their sorted circulating CD4+ T cell subsets. Whereas all 28 donors provided naive and central memory subsets, regulatory and stem cell-like memory subsets were isolated from just 8 patients and roughly eight healthy donors.

All of the isolated RNA was reverse transcribed with the High Capacity cDNA Reverse Transcription Kit, so expressed TCRB transcripts were sequenced. Deep immunoSEQ sequencing was applied to naive, central memory and regulatory T cell samples, giving an average of roughly 3.3 million total reads per sample. After sorted cells were lysed in RLT buffer, RNA was extracted with DNase-treated RNeasy Micro or Mini kits, with the choice depending on cell number. Each cell subset was processed separately to prevent cross-contamination, with patient and healthy donor samples processed together. The immunoSEQ multiplex PCR was used to amplify TCRB sequences from cDNA, generating 87-bp fragments that spanned the CDR3 region. Sequencing of the amplicons was performed on the Illumina HiSeq platform. From the authors' description of their analysis: PCR bias was corrected computationally using synthetic template baselines, and reads within Hamming distance 2 were collapsed, with unmergeable singletons discarded. By aligning reads against IMGT, V, D and J genes, CDR3 length, and insertions or deletions at six rearrangement sites were assigned. Within each subset, clonotype counts were normalized to sorted cell number, and only after that were true diversity and Gini coefficients computed with the tcR R package. The overlap coefficient, calculated on TCRB nucleotide sequences, was used to measure repertoire sharing. Out-of-frame TCRB sequences from naive cells were analyzed as a proxy for the pre-selection repertoire. TCRdb obtained this table from immuneACCESS and retained in-frame rearrangements with V and J assigned. These tables miss some clones; where compared with another copy, unresolved V genes account for less than half of the shortfall, and the remainder is unexplained. The DNA gave D and trimming, while V, J and clone size come from that table. The sample data list 250,000 or so clones, and 68% of these were observed just once. The ten largest clones take up around 0.05% of the sample.

This clone was seen only once. There is no known antigen for this receptor. Base qualities are not recorded, but no much larger clone differs from it by a single base. V is cut by 3 bases and J by 2 bases, and the space between the germline ends is 6 bases. The CDR3 sequence holds 13 residues, the cysteine and phenylalanine included. The sequence is cut down to CDR3 DNA, 39 bases in frame from base 1. CDR1 KGHSH and CDR2 LQKENI were looked up in the germline V gene. What the work shows at the level of the full study, not this receptor alone: Because cDNA was sequenced instead of genomic DNA, highly expressing activated cells could be over-represented, though the groups showed no difference in activation or CD3 levels. The naive, central memory and regulatory TCRB repertoires appeared to resemble one another more closely among patients than among healthy donors. Shorter templates might have been favored by PCR, but patient and control samples were amplified and corrected together, so both groups would have been affected equally by any skew. At VDJ recombination sites, type 1 diabetes patients had fewer insertions and more deleted nucleotides, which implies abnormalities in thymic rearrangement. HLA sub-analyses involved small numbers of individuals, so any influence of HLA type on TCRB rearrangement remained unresolved. A moderate but significant shortening of TCRB CDR3 length was observed in type 1 diabetes patients in all four CD4+ subsets.

Each donor gave one peripheral blood draw, roughly 120 mL on average, collected into heparinised tubes. Naive, central memory, regulatory and stem cell-like memory CD4+ T cells were sorted on a BD FACSAria II using a panel including CD45RO, CCR7, CD25, CD127, CD95 and CD27. All sorted populations exceeded 95% purity. PBMCs were separated immediately by Lymphoprep density gradient centrifugation and were stained directly, without being cultured. Samples were stained and sorted in pairs, with one healthy donor and one patient per experiment, so that batch effects were minimized. This sequence was found in a man aged 30-40 years in good health. The chain was built from TRBV18 and TRBJ2-3; no D segment can be confidently identified. Sequenced material: naive CD4+ T cells from blood. The sample's cell subset or site label, decoded: true naive CD4+ T cells. The sequenced DNA is TGTGCCAGCTCACCTCTCCCCACAGATACGCAGTATTTT. Its coded protein is CASSPLPTDTQYF. The CDR3, completed at both ends by the reference TRBV18 and TRBJ2-3 genes, gives the full variable domain NAGVMQNPRHLVRRRGQEARLRCSPMKGHSHVYWYRQLPEEGLKFMVYLQKENIIDESGMPKERFSAEFPKEGPSILRIQQVVRGDSAAYFCASSPLPTDTQYFGPGTRLTVL.